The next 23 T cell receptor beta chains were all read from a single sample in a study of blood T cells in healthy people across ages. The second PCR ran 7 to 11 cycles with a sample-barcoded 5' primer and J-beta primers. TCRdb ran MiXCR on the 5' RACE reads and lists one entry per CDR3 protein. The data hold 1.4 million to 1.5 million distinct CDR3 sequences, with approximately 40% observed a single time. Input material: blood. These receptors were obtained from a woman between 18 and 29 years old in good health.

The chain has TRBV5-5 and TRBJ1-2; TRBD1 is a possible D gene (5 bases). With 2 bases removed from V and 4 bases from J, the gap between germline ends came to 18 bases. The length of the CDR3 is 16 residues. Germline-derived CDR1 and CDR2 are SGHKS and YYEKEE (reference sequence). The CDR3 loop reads CASSFVSGSWLYGYTF. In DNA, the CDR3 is TGTGCCAGCAGCTTTGTGTCAGGGAGTTGGCTCTATGGCTACACCTTC. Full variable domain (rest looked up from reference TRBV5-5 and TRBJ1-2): DAGVTQSPTHLIKTRGQQVTLRCSPISGHKSVSWYQQVLGQGPQFIFQYYEKEERGRGNFPDRFSARQFPNYSSELNVNALLLGDSALYLCASSFVSGSWLYGYTFGSGTRLTVV.

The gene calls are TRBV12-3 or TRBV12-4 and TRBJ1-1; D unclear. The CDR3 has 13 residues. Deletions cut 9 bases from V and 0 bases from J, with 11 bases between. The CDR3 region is CASKEAMNTEAFF. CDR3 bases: TGTGCCAGTAAGGAGGCAATGAACACTGAAGCTTTCTTT.

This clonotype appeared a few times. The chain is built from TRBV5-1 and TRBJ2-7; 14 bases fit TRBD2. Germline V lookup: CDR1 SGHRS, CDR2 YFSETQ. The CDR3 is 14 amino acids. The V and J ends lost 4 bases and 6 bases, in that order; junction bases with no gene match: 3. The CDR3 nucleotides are TGCGCCAGCAGCCCGGGACTAGCGGGAGCCGAGCAGTACTTC. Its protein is CASSPGLAGAEQYF.

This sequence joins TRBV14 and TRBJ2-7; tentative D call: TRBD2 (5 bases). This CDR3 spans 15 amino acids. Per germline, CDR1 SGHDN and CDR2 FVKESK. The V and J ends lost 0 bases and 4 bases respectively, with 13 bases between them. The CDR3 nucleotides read TGTGCCAGCAGCCAAGAGTTGGGCGGGCGATACGAGCAGTACTTC. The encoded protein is CASSQELGGRYEQYF.

The CDR3 is CAISATSGGAGEQFF. In DNA form, the CDR3 reads TGTGCCATCAGTGCAACTAGCGGGGGGGCGGGTGAGCAGTTCTTC. This chain connects TRBV10-3 to TRBJ2-1, with 13 bases identical to TRBD2. The germline gives CDR1 ENHRY, CDR2 SYGVKD. CDR3 length: 15 amino acids. V lost 4 bases, J lost 9 bases, and 6 bases stayed unmatched.

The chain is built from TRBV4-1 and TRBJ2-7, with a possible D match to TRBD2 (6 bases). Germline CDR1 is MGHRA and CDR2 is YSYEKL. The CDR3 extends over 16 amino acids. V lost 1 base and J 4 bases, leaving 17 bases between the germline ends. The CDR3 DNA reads TGCGCCAGCAGCCAAGTGCCCGACAGCGGGCTTTACGAGCAGTACTTC. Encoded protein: CASSQVPDSGLYEQYF.

The CDR3: CSGTGASTDTQYF. Here the CDR3 DNA reads TGCAGCGGGACAGGGGCTAGCACAGATACGCAGTATTTT. The chain links TRBV29-1 to TRBJ2-3, with 9 bases identical to TRBD1. Germline V CDR1 and CDR2: SQVTM, ANQGSEA. CDR3 length: 13 residues. V lost 7 bases and J lost 0; bases outside the gene matches: 2.

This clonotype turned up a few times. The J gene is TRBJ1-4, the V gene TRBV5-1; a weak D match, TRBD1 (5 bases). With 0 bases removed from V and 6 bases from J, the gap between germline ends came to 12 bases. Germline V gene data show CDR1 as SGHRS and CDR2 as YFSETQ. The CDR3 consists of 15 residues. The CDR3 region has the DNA TGCGCCAGCAGCTTGGGTGGGGGAGGAGATGAAAAACTGTTTTTT. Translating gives CASSLGGGGDEKLFF.

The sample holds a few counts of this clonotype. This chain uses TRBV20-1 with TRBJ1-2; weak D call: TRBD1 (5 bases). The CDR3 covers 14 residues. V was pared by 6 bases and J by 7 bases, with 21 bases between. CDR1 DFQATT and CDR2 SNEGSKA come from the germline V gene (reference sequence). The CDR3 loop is CSADTGQAGRGYTF. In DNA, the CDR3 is TGCAGTGCGGACACCGGGCAGGCCGGGCGTGGCTACACCTTC.

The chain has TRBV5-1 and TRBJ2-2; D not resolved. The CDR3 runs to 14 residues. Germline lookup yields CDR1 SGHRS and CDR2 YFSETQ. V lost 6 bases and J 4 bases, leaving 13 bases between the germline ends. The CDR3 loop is CASIRSNTTGELFF. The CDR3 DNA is TGCGCCAGCATACGTTCGAATACCACCGGGGAGCTGTTTTTT.

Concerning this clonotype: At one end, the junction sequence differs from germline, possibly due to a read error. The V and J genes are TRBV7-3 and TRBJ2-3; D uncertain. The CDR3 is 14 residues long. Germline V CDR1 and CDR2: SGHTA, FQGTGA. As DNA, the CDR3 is TGTGCCGGCAGCCGTACATCGAGCACAGATACGCAGTATTTT. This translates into CAGSRTSSTDTQYF.

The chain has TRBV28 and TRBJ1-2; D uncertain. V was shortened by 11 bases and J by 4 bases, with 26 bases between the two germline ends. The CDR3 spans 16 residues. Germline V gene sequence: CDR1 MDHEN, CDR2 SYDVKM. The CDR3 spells CAGSVPMGGRTYGYTF. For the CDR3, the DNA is TGTGCCGGCTCCGTACCCATGGGAGGGCGCACCTATGGCTACACCTTC.

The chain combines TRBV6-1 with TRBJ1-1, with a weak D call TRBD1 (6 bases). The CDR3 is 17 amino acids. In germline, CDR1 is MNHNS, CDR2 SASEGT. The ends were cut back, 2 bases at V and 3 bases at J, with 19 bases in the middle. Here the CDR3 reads CASSEIRPGHGDTEAFF. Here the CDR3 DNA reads TGTGCCAGCAGTGAAATCCGGCCGGGACACGGCGACACTGAAGCTTTCTTT.

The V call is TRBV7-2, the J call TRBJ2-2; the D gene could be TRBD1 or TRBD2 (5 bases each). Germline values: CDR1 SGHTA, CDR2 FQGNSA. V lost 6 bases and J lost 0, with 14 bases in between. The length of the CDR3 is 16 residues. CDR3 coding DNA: TGTGCCAGCAGAAGGTCTGGGGGAGCGAACACCGGGGAGCTGTTTTTT. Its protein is CASRRSGGANTGELFF.

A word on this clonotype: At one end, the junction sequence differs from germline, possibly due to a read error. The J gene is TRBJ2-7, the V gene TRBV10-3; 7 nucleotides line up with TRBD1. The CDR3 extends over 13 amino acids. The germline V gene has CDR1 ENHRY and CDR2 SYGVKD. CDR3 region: CAISPGQFYGQYF. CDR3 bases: TGTGCCATCTCCCCGGGACAGTTCTACGGGCAGTACTTC.

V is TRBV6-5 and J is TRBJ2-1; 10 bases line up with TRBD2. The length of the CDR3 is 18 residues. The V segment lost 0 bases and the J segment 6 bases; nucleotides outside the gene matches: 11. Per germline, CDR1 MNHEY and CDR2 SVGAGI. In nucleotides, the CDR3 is TGTGCCAGCAGTTACTCGAACGGCGCAGCGGGAGGGGGCAATGAGCAGTTCTTC. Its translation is CASSYSNGAAGGGNEQFF.

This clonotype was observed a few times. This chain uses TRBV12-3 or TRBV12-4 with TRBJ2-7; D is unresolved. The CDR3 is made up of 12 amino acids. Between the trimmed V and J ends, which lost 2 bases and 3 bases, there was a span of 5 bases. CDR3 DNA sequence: TGTGCCAGCAGTTTAAATCTCTACGAGCAGTACTTC. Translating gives CASSLNLYEQYF.

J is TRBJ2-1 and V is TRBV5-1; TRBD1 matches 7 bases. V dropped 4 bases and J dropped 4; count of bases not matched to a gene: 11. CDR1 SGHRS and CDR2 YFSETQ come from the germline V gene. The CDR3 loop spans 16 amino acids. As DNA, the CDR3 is TGCGCCAGCAGCGGAATCCGGGACAGCCCTTACAATGAGCAGTTCTTC. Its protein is CASSGIRDSPYNEQFF.

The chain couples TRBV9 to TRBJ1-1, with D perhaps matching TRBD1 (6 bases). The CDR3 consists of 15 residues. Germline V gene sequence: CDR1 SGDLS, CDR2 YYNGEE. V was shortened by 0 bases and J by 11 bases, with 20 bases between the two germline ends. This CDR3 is CASSVDYREGGSAFF. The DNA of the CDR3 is TGTGCCAGCAGCGTAGACTACCGTGAAGGGGGTAGCGCTTTCTTT.

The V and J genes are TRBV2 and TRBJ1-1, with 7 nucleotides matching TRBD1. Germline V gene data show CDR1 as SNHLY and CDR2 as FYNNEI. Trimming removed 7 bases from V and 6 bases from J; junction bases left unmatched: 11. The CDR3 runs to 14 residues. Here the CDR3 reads CASTPRDSNPEAFF. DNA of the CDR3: TGTGCCAGCACCCCTAGGGACAGTAACCCTGAAGCTTTCTTT.

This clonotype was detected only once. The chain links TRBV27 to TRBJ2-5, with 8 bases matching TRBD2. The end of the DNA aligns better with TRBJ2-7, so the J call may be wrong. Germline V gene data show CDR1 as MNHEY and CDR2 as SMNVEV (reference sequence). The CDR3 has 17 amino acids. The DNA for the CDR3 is TGTGCCAGCAATCCGACTAGCGTGTCATCCTTTGCCTACGAGCAGTACTTC. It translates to CASNPTSVSSFAYEQYF.

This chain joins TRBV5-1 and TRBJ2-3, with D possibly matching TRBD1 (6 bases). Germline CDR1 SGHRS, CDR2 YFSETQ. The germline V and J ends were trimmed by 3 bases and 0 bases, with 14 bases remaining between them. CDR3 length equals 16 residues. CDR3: CASSSGQFASTDTQYF. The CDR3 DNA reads TGCGCCAGCAGCTCTGGACAGTTCGCTAGCACAGATACGCAGTATTTT.

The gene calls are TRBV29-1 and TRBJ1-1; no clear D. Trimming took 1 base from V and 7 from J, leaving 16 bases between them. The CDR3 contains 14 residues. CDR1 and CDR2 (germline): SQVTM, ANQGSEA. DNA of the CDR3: TGCAGCGTTGAAGGGGGAATTGGGAGGATTGAAGCTTTCTTT. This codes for CSVEGGIGRIEAFF.